The 13 T cell receptor beta chains listed next were all sequenced from one sample in a study of T cells in Graves' hyperthyroidism and ophthalmopathy. There were TCR beta CDR3 regions amplified from RNA transcripts. During a first-round RT-PCR of the TCR CDR3, the HTBI primer set was used. TCRdb independently ran MiXCR on the multiplex PCR reads; one entry per CDR3 protein. This table holds hundreds of thousands of distinct CDR3 sequences, around 20% found once. Source material: blood. The receptor source for this set is a woman between 50 and 59 years old with Graves' hyperthyroidism that later progressed to Graves' ophthalmopathy.

CDR3 bases: TGTGCCAGCAGCAACCTCCCAGGGGCGTGGGGCTACACCTTC. Encoded protein: CASSNLPGAWGYTF. The chain couples TRBV12-3 or TRBV12-4 to TRBJ1-2, with a possible D match to TRBD1 (6 bases). Trimming stripped 6 bases from V and 8 bases from J, with 19 bases between. CDR3 length: 14 amino acids.

This clonotype has just a few counts. The chain is built from TRBV29-1 and TRBJ2-4, with TRBD1 identical over 7 bases. J gave up 8 bases and V 5 bases, and 9 bases lay outside the gene matches. CDR1 and CDR2 from the germline V gene are SQVTM and ANQGSEA. CDR3 length: 13 amino acids. In DNA, the CDR3 is TGCAGCGTTTCTGACAGGGATAGGGACATTCAGTACTTC. Protein product: CSVSDRDRDIQYF.

This clonotype was observed a few times. This chain connects TRBV5-4 to TRBJ2-5; D unresolved. Per germline, CDR1 SGHNT and CDR2 YYREEE (reference sequence). This CDR3 is built from 12 residues. Trimming removed 0 bases from V and 6 bases from J, with 6 bases in between. CDR3 nucleotide sequence: TGTGCCAGCAGCTTGGTAGGGCAGACCCAGTACTTC. It translates to CASSLVGQTQYF.

The chain carries TRBV12-3 or TRBV12-4 and TRBJ2-4; D is possibly TRBD1 or TRBD2 (5 bases each). This CDR3 is 12 amino acids long. With 8 bases removed from V and 6 bases from J, the gap between germline ends came to 11 bases. The CDR3 region has the DNA TGTGCCAGCTCCTTTGGGGGAAACATTCAGTACTTC. Protein product: CASSFGGNIQYF.

This clonotype was counted at least ten times. V and J are TRBV11-2 and TRBJ2-5, with D unclear. Trimming cost V 7 bases and J 5 bases, with 8 bases left between them. Germline values: CDR1 SGHAT, CDR2 FQNNGV. This CDR3 has 11 residues. CDR3 nucleotide sequence: TGTGCCAGCACCTCTTTGGAGACCCAGTACTTC. Translation gives CASTSLETQYF.

The rearrangement uses TRBV27 and TRBJ2-2; D perhaps matches TRBD2 (7 bases). The CDR3 contains 15 residues. V lost 4 bases and J lost 6, with 15 bases in between. Germline values: CDR1 MNHEY, CDR2 SMNVEV (reference sequence). The CDR3 spells CASSSWGGTAGELFF. CDR3 DNA: TGTGCCAGCAGTTCCTGGGGGGGCACCGCCGGGGAGCTGTTTTTT.

This clonotype was seen at least ten times. The chain couples TRBV2 to TRBJ2-7; perhaps TRBD1 as D (6 bases). Germline CDR1 reads SNHLY; CDR2 reads FYNNEI. V lost 2 bases to trimming and J lost 0 bases, with 23 bases between them. This CDR3 is 19 amino acids long. The CDR3, as DNA: TGTGCCAGCAGTGAACCGTTTTCCTTCACGGACAGCAACTCCTACGAGCAGTACTTC. Its protein is CASSEPFSFTDSNSYEQYF.

This clonotype was seen a few times. The chain is built from TRBV7-9 and TRBJ2-7; D not certain. The germline V gene encodes CDR1 SEHNR and CDR2 FQNEAQ (reference sequence). The CDR3 covers 11 residues. V shed 5 bases and J shed 3 bases, with 5 bases lying between them. CDR3 DNA sequence: TGTGCCAGCAGCCCGATCTACGAGCAGTACTTC. Protein product: CASSPIYEQYF. Using reference TRBV7-9 and TRBJ2-7 for the parts outside the CDR3, the full variable domain is DTGVSQNPRHKITKRGQNVTFRCDPISEHNRLYWYRQTLGQGPEFLTYFQNEAQLEKSRLLSDRFSAERPKGSFSTLEIQRTEQGDSAMYLCASSPIYEQYFGPGTRLTVT.

This clonotype was found a few times. The chain has TRBV7-6 and TRBJ1-2, with TRBD1 as a possible D gene (5 bases). The CDR3 covers 12 residues. CDR1 SGHVS and CDR2 FNYEAQ come from the germline V gene. V was cut by 1 base and J by 8 bases, with 8 bases left in between. In nucleotides, the CDR3 is TGTGCCAGCAGCTTAGTGGGGCACGGCTACACCTTC. Translated, it gives CASSLVGHGYTF.

In regard to this clonotype: One end of the junction varies from germline; a read error may be responsible. This rearrangement joins TRBV13 to TRBJ2-1; D might be TRBD2 (6 bases). From germline, CDR1 is PRHDT and CDR2 FYEKMQ (reference sequence). This CDR3 contains 12 residues. CDR3 region: CASSLRAGEQLF. CDR3 in DNA: TGTGCCAGCAGCTTACGAGCGGGCGAGCAGCTCTTC.

In its sample, this clonotype was seen many times. The J gene is TRBJ1-4, the V gene TRBV20-1, with TRBD1 as a possible D gene (6 bases). Germline values: CDR1 DFQATT, CDR2 SNEGSKA (reference sequence). The V gene lost 3 bases and the J gene lost 4 bases, with 15 bases spanning the gap. This CDR3 region has 15 residues. Here the CDR3 DNA reads TGCAGTGCTAGGGCCATGGACAGTTTTAATGAAAAACTGTTTTTT. Protein product: CSARAMDSFNEKLFF.

This chain joins TRBV30 and TRBJ2-6; D unclear. Per germline, CDR1 GTSNPN and CDR2 SVGIG (reference sequence). With 5 bases removed from V and 0 bases from J, the gap between germline ends came to 8 bases. The CDR3 loop spans 14 amino acids. CDR3 sequence: CAWDTSSGANVLTF. The CDR3 nucleotides are TGTGCCTGGGATACGAGCTCTGGGGCCAACGTCCTGACTTTC.

Note on this clonotype: The junction departs from the called germline gene at one end, perhaps through a read error. The chain has TRBV9 and TRBJ1-1; the match to TRBD1 covers 8 bases. The CDR3 spans 16 residues. CDR1 and CDR2 from the germline V gene are SGDLS and YYNGEE. The CDR3 nucleotides are TGTGGCAGCAGCGTAGGGCTGGACAGGGAAAACACTGAAGCTTTCTTT. Translation gives CGSSVGLDRENTEAFF.